Listed here are 30 T cell receptor beta chains from one sample, sequenced in a study of control samples from healthy donors and cancer patients (dated by TCRdb to about 2020). The library was made by the immunoSEQ multiplex PCR assay. Sourced from immuneACCESS, this table was stored by TCRdb with only in-frame sequences that have V and J called. A share of the clones is absent; for the studies checked, an unresolved V gene accounts for under half, and the remainder has no known explanation. The sample table holds about 110,000 clones, of which around nine tenths were seen once. The ten top clones hold 17% of the sample. The sequenced sample consisted of blood. The receptor set was obtained from a woman aged 45-59 years in good health.

This chain joins TRBV5-6 and TRBJ1-1, with D perhaps TRBD1 (5 bases). The CDR3 extends over 14 amino acids. Germline V gene lookup returns CDR1 SGHDT and CDR2 YYEEEE. V was clipped by 5 bases and J by 0 bases, with 11 bases between them. In DNA, the CDR3 is TGTGCCAGCAGTTACGCAGGGCTGAACACTGAAGCTTTCTTT. Protein sequence: CASSYAGLNTEAFF.

This clone was seen only once. V gene TRBV27 combines with J gene TRBJ1-2, with D unresolved. Trimming stripped 6 bases from V and 4 bases from J, with 12 bases between. This CDR3 is 13 amino acids long. The germline gives CDR1 MNHEY, CDR2 SMNVEV (reference sequence). As DNA, the CDR3 is TGTGCCAGCAGCCCCACGGAGAGCTATGGCTACACCTTC. It specifies CASSPTESYGYTF.

The CDR3 protein is CAISVDRQANTEAFF. CDR3 in DNA: TGTGCCATCAGTGTCGATAGACAGGCGAACACTGAAGCTTTCTTT. The V call is TRBV10-3, the J call TRBJ1-1, with TRBD1 as a possible D gene (6 bases). Germline lookup yields CDR1 ENHRY and CDR2 SYGVKD. This CDR3 is built from 15 residues. The V end lost 4 bases, the J end lost 1 base, and 13 bases lay between the germline ends.

The gene calls are TRBV9 and TRBJ2-5; D gene ambiguous. Germline assignment: CDR1 SGDLS and CDR2 YYNGEE. CDR3 length: 14 amino acids. The ends were cut back, 0 bases at V and 7 bases at J, with 13 bases in the middle. The CDR3 is CASSVESLDGTQYF. For the CDR3, the DNA is TGTGCCAGCAGCGTAGAATCCCTAGACGGGACCCAGTACTTC.

The CDR3 is CASSPLGQGDNEQFF. For the CDR3, the DNA is TGTGCCAGCAGCCCTCTGGGGCAGGGGGACAATGAGCAGTTCTTC. This chain links TRBV9 with TRBJ2-1, with TRBD1 matching over 7 bases. The length of the CDR3 is 15 residues. V gave up 4 bases and J gave up 5 bases; unmatched junction bases: 9. Germline V gene lookup returns CDR1 SGDLS and CDR2 YYNGEE.

The chain recombines TRBV21-1 with TRBJ1-2; TRBD1 is taken as the D call from the table, unchecked against the DNA. TRBV21-1 counts as a pseudogene. The CDR3 has 13 amino acids. The CDR3 here is CASSPSLDYGYTF. Written as DNA, the CDR3 is TGTGCCAGCAGCCCCAGTTTGGACTATGGCTACACCTTC.

The chain combines TRBV4-1 with TRBJ2-7; a possible D gene is TRBD2 (6 bases). This CDR3 region has 15 residues. Germline V CDR1 and CDR2: MGHRA, YSYEKL. Deletions cut 5 bases from V and 3 bases from J, with 17 bases between. In DNA, the CDR3 is TGCGCCAGCAGCGAAACCACGCGGGATATCTACGAGCAGTACGTC. The encoded protein is CASSETTRDIYEQYV.

This clone has only one observation. The chain couples TRBV18 to TRBJ1-1; TRBD1 matches at 9 bases. Germline V CDR1 and CDR2: KGHSH, LQKENI. The junction had 7 bases not matched to a gene; V was cut back by 3 bases and J by 2 bases. This CDR3 is 16 amino acids long. The CDR3 DNA follows: TGTGCCAGCTCACCGCTTGGAACAGGGGGCAACACTGAAGCTTTCTTT. Translating it yields CASSPLGTGGNTEAFF.

This chain uses TRBV12-3 or TRBV12-4 with TRBJ1-1; 11 bases align to TRBD1. The CDR3 sequence is 13 residues long. Trimming removed 7 bases from V and 4 bases from J; junction bases left unmatched: 2. In DNA form, the CDR3 reads TGTGCCAGCAAAGGGACAGGGGGCACTGAAGCTTTCTTT. Translating gives CASKGTGGTEAFF.

This sequence joins TRBV7-2 and TRBJ2-3; weak D call: TRBD2 (5 bases). The CDR3 runs to 13 residues. CDR1 and CDR2 (germline): SGHTA, FQGNSA. The ends were cut back, 6 bases at V and 4 bases at J, with 11 bases in the middle. CDR3 in DNA: TGTGCCAGCAGAGACTATAAGCCAGATACGCAGTATTTT. Protein: CASRDYKPDTQYF.

The rearrangement links TRBV6-5 to TRBJ1-1; 9 bases fit TRBD1. The length of the CDR3 is 13 residues. Germline-derived CDR1 and CDR2 are MNHEY and SVGAGI. The ends lost 5 bases at V and 7 bases at J; junction bases unmatched: 5. The CDR3, as DNA: TGTGCCAGCAGTAGACAGGGGGGTTATGAAGCTTTCTTT. Translation gives CASSRQGGYEAFF.

The gene calls are TRBV30 and TRBJ2-1, with 12 bases matching TRBD2. V lost 2 bases and J lost 9; bases outside the gene matches: 8. Germline CDR1 and CDR2: GTSNPN and SVGIG (reference sequence). This CDR3 comprises 15 residues. CDR3 DNA: TGTGCCTGGAGTAGACTAGCGGGAGTATCCGGTGAGCAGTTCTTC. As protein: CAWSRLAGVSGEQFF.

Remarks on this clone: Distinct nucleotide sequences in the sample also encode this CDR3. The CDR3 DNA reads as TGTGCCAGCAGCCAAGAGTGGGCGGGAGAGACCCAGTACTTC. It is translated as CASSQEWAGETQYF. The V and J genes are TRBV14 and TRBJ2-5, with a possible D match to TRBD2 (5 bases). CDR3 length: 14 residues. The germline gives CDR1 SGHDN, CDR2 FVKESK. The V and J ends lost 0 bases and 4 bases respectively, with 9 bases between them.

The rearrangement links TRBV15 to TRBJ1-1; D might be TRBD1 (5 bases). The CDR3 contains 12 residues. V was pared by 10 bases and J by 5 bases, with 14 bases between. The germline gives CDR1 LNHNV, CDR2 YYDKDF (reference sequence). CDR3 region: CAIGEGVTEAFF. DNA for the CDR3: TGTGCCATCGGGGAAGGGGTGACTGAAGCTTTCTTT.

The chain combines TRBV11-2 with TRBJ2-3; no clear D. Trimming took off 2 bases at V and 3 bases at J, with 12 bases between the two ends. Germline loops: CDR1 SGHAT, CDR2 FQNNGV. The CDR3 totals 15 residues. Here the CDR3 DNA reads TGTGCCAGCAGCTTACGAGCAGTGCAGACAGATACGCAGTATTTT. It is translated as CASSLRAVQTDTQYF.

This clone was found once. The chain has TRBV10-2 and TRBJ2-7; TRBD2 aligns across 9 bases. Per germline, CDR1 WSHSY and CDR2 SAAADI. The CDR3 sequence is 14 residues long. V was pared by 8 bases and J by 2 bases, with 7 bases of the junction left unmatched. The CDR3 spells CASRLAGDTYEQYF. In nucleotides, the CDR3 is TGCGCCAGCCGCTTAGCGGGGGACACCTACGAGCAGTACTTC.

Here the CDR3 reads CASTLAGQETQYF. CDR3 bases: TGTGCCAGCACCTTAGCGGGACAAGAGACCCAGTACTTC. The chain links TRBV25-1 to TRBJ2-5; 8 bases match TRBD2. Losses at the gene ends were 7 bases for V and 2 bases for J; bases not matched to a gene: 3. Germline values: CDR1 MGHDK, CDR2 SYGVNS. The CDR3 runs 13 residues.

This clone was seen just once. The V and J genes are TRBV9 and TRBJ2-3, with 8 positions matching TRBD2. The CDR3 runs to 17 residues. The trim removed 0 bases at V and 4 bases at J, leaving 10 bases unmatched. Germline V gives CDR1 SGDLS, CDR2 YYNGEE. CDR3 in amino acids: CASSVGGTSRSPDTQYF. CDR3 DNA: TGTGCCAGCAGCGTAGGGGGGACTAGTCGGAGTCCAGATACGCAGTATTTT. The variable domain in full, completed from reference TRBV9 and TRBJ2-3, reads DSGVTQTPKHLITATGQRVTLRCSPRSGDLSVYWYQQSLDQGLQFLIQYYNGEERAKGNILERFSAQQFPDLHSELNLSSLELGDSALYFCASSVGGTSRSPDTQYFGPGTRLTVL.

V usage is TRBV18 and J usage is TRBJ1-4, with a weak D call TRBD1 (6 bases). CDR1 and CDR2 from the germline V gene are KGHSH and LQKENI. This CDR3 region has 16 residues. The V gene lost 2 bases and the J gene lost 8 bases, with 18 bases spanning the gap. CDR3 sequence (DNA): TGTGCCAGCTCACCATGGACCAAGGGGGGGAAGGAAAAACTGTTTTTT. This translates into CASSPWTKGGKEKLFF. The complete variable domain, with remaining parts taken from reference TRBV18 and TRBJ1-4, reads NAGVMQNPRHLVRRRGQEARLRCSPMKGHSHVYWYRQLPEEGLKFMVYLQKENIIDESGMPKERFSAEFPKEGPSILRIQQVVRGDSAAYFCASSPWTKGGKEKLFFGSGTQLSVL.

The V and J genes are TRBV18 and TRBJ2-5; D remains unclear. Germline CDR1 KGHSH, CDR2 LQKENI. The CDR3 consists of 12 residues. The germline V and J ends were trimmed by 5 bases and 2 bases, with 6 bases remaining between them. CDR3 region: CASSTYQETQYF. In nucleotides, the CDR3 is TGTGCCAGCTCAACCTATCAAGAGACCCAGTACTTC.

The gene calls are TRBV3-1 (or the pseudogene TRBV3-2) and TRBJ1-6; the D gene is possibly TRBD1 (6 bases). The CDR3 is 16 residues long. Germline V gene data show CDR1 as LGHDT and CDR2 as YNNKEL (reference sequence). V lost 4 bases and J lost 1, with 11 bases in between. The CDR3, as DNA: TGTGCCAGCAGCCGGCAGGGGAATTCCTATAATTCACCCCTCCACTTT. It is translated as CASSRQGNSYNSPLHF.

V is TRBV4-1 and J is TRBJ1-3, with D perhaps matching TRBD1 (6 bases). This CDR3 has 16 residues. V lost 4 bases and J 0 bases, leaving 13 bases between the germline ends. The germline CDR1 and CDR2 sequences are MGHRA and YSYEKL. The CDR3 region is CASSRTALFSGNTIYF. CDR3 coding DNA: TGCGCCAGCAGCCGGACAGCACTATTCTCTGGAAACACCATATATTTT.

J is TRBJ2-4 and V is TRBV4-3; possibly TRBD1 for D (7 bases). Per the germline V gene, CDR1 is LGHNA and CDR2 is YSLEER. The CDR3 totals 16 residues. Trimming removed 0 bases at V and 7 bases at J, with 16 bases between. Here the CDR3 reads CASSQEATGRSNIQYF. CDR3 sequence (DNA): TGCGCCAGCAGCCAAGAGGCGACAGGGAGGTCGAACATTCAGTACTTC.

This chain connects TRBV11-3 to TRBJ1-3; D is ambiguous. Trimming pared 2 bases from V and 7 bases from J, leaving 9 bases between. In germline, CDR1 is SGHNT, CDR2 YENEEA. This CDR3 comprises 13 residues. The CDR3 bases are TGTGCCAGCAGCTTATCCAACGGGAACACCATATATTTT. Its translation: CASSLSNGNTIYF.

The chain employs TRBV14 and TRBJ1-1, with 7 positions matching TRBD1. The germline CDR1 and CDR2 sequences are SGHDN and FVKESK. J gave up 10 bases and V 4 bases, and 15 bases lay outside the gene matches. The CDR3 spans 15 residues. The CDR3 sequence is CASSLTYSQGYVAFF. CDR3 DNA: TGTGCCAGCAGCCTAACCTACTCACAGGGGTACGTAGCTTTCTTT. The variable domain in full, completed from reference TRBV14 and TRBJ1-1, reads EAGVTQFPSHSVIEKGQTVTLRCDPISGHDNLYWYRRVMGKEIKFLLHFVKESKQDESGMPNNRFLAERTGGTYSTLKVQPAELEDSGVYFCASSLTYSQGYVAFFGQGTRLTVV.

J is TRBJ1-1 and V is TRBV7-8; D might be TRBD1 (5 bases). V dropped 2 bases and J dropped 5 bases, with 15 bases sitting between them. The CDR3 is 15 residues long. CDR1 is SGHVS, CDR2 FQNEAQ, per germline. CDR3 DNA sequence: TGTGCCAGCAGCTTAACGGGAGGGGTGGAGACTGAAGCTTTCTTT. Translation: CASSLTGGVETEAFF.

The chain links TRBV2 to TRBJ2-5; TRBD1 aligns across 9 bases. This CDR3 region has 16 residues. Germline V gene lookup returns CDR1 SNHLY and CDR2 FYNNEI. V dropped 5 bases and J dropped 2; count of bases not matched to a gene: 9. The CDR3 nucleotides are TGTGCCAGCAGTCCTAATGGACAGGGGAGGCAAGAGACCCAGTACTTC. Translated, it gives CASSPNGQGRQETQYF. Complete variable domain (other parts from reference TRBV2 and TRBJ2-5): EPEVTQTPSHQVTQMGQEVILRCVPISNHLYFYWYRQILGQKVEFLVSFYNNEISEKSEIFDDQFSVERPDGSNFTLKIRSTKLEDSAMYFCASSPNGQGRQETQYFGPGTRLLVL.

The chain combines TRBV27 with TRBJ2-1, with unresolved D. V was clipped by 3 bases and J by 3 bases, with 3 bases between them. The CDR3 is 12 amino acids. From germline, CDR1 is MNHEY and CDR2 SMNVEV (reference sequence). CDR3 nucleotide sequence: TGTGCCAGCAGTTTGGACTACAATGAGCAGTTCTTC. This encodes CASSLDYNEQFF.

The V call is TRBV6-5, the J call TRBJ1-2; no definite D call. V lost 6 bases to trimming and J lost 4 bases, with 18 bases between them. Germline-derived CDR1 and CDR2 are MNHEY and SVGAGI. The CDR3 is 15 residues long. The CDR3 protein is CASRPTGIRGYGYTF. The CDR3 nucleotides are TGTGCCAGCAGACCCACGGGCATTCGGGGCTATGGCTACACCTTC.

This chain connects TRBV18 to TRBJ2-5, with D perhaps TRBD1 or TRBD2 (6 bases each). The CDR3 is 16 amino acids. The germline gives CDR1 KGHSH, CDR2 LQKENI. The V end lost 1 base, the J end lost 4 bases, and 16 bases lay between the germline ends. CDR3 residues: CASSPHPLGGGETQYF. As DNA, the CDR3 is TGTGCCAGCTCACCACACCCACTCGGGGGCGGAGAGACCCAGTACTTC.